This T cell receptor beta chain was observed in a study of beta chain features in type 1 diabetes. Notes on the study in general: Researchers report that Type 1 diabetes patients had moderately but significantly shorter TCRB CDR3s across all four CD4+ subsets.

TCRB transcripts that were expressed got sequenced, as all of the isolated RNA had been reverse transcribed. Clones were sequenced by immunoSEQ multiplex PCR, and TCRdb holds only the in-frame ones, with some missing. The sample has about 650,000 clones; 9.5% to 15% are singletons. The V end lost 6 bases, the J end lost 8 bases, and 13 bases lay between the germline ends. Germline V gene lookup returns CDR1 LGHNT and CDR2 FRNRAP. CDR3 length equals 13 residues. There are a few counts of this clone. Its antigen remains unknown. The chain uses TRBV12-5 and TRBJ2-2; the D call may be TRBD1 or TRBD2 (5 bases each). The sequenced sample was naive CD4+ T cells from blood. This clonotype was obtained from a man aged 25-40 years with type 1 diabetes. CDR3 in DNA: TGTGCTAGTGGGGGACCCATACCGGGGGAGCTGTTTTTT. This encodes CASGGPIPGELFF.